The entry that follows covers one T cell receptor (beta chain) sequence. The record originates from a study of OX40 agonist ivuxolimab in advanced cancers. TCRdb's copy holds only in-frame clones and misses some; the assay was immunoSEQ multiplex PCR. Of about 61,000 clones listed, under 90% are singletons. The sample here was CD4+ or CD8+ T cells sorted from blood, taken in a trial of the OX40 agonist ivuxolimab. The TCR sequence derives from an adult with an advanced solid tumor such as melanoma, head and neck, liver or kidney cancer.

The CDR3 sequence is CASSFSNQPQHF. CDR3 sequence (DNA): TGTGCCAGCAGCTTCTCCAATCAGCCCCAGCATTTT. The J gene is TRBJ1-5, the V gene TRBV2; the D is unclear. With 6 bases removed from V and 3 bases from J, the gap between germline ends came to 6 bases. Germline V gene sequence: CDR1 SNHLY, CDR2 FYNNEI. The CDR3 covers 12 residues.